This TCR beta chain was captured by sequencing in a study of identifying expanded T cells in peripheral blood. Findings of the study overall: Over two and four weeks, about 15 and 18 clones changed, versus roughly 1.1 between replicates.

Method: immunoSEQ multiplex PCR; TCRdb's copy keeps in-frame clones and lacks some. This sample has about 90,000 clones; around 86% occur once, and the top ten carry 4.5% to 7%. CDR3 size: 14 residues. Germline V gene lookup returns CDR1 KGHSH and CDR2 LQKENI. The V end was cut by 1 base, the J end by 6 bases, with 12 bases between. Collection occurred without any documented infections or immune events in donors. Notes on this clone: Its antigen is not known.

This sequence was found in a person between 18 and 70 years old in good health. The J gene is TRBJ1-1, the V gene TRBV18; D may be TRBD1 (5 bases). The specimen was blood. The CDR3 loop is CASSPQGFLAEAFF. DNA of the CDR3: TGTGCCAGCTCACCACAGGGGTTTTTGGCTGAAGCTTTCTTT. Complete variable domain (other parts from reference TRBV18 and TRBJ1-1): NAGVMQNPRHLVRRRGQEARLRCSPMKGHSHVYWYRQLPEEGLKFMVYLQKENIIDESGMPKERFSAEFPKEGPSILRIQQVVRGDSAAYFCASSPQGFLAEAFFGQGTRLTVV.